This TCR beta chain was observed in a study of T cells after yellow fever vaccination. At the level of the study: Those fractions that held only low numbers of cells were prepared using the SMART-Seq v4 Ultra Low Input RNA kit. Regarding the study as a whole: On re-exposure, the response was weaker but peaked faster, at day 5 versus 15. Primary-vaccination clones mostly resurfaced post-booster (just under 98% CD4, roughly 87% CD8).

Researchers made TCR cDNA using 5'RACE template switching, and this step added a universal primer site and UMIs. TCRdb recomputed calls from the 5' RACE reads with MiXCR, one row per CDR3 protein. The table lists approximately 600,000 distinct CDR3 sequences, around an eighth of them singletons. For this clonotype: No antigen is known for it.

The V gene end was trimmed by 8 bases and the J gene end by 0 bases; junction bases not matched to a gene: 13. The CDR3 covers 16 residues. The germline CDR1 and CDR2 sequences are MDHEN and SYDVKM. The TCR originated in a man aged 25 to 45 who received the YFV17D yellow fever vaccine. The sample consisted of PBMCs, taken on the day of the yellow fever booster vaccination. J is TRBJ2-7 and V is TRBV28, with 7 nucleotides matching TRBD2. CDR3 residues: CASWDRGGRSSYEQYF. The CDR3 DNA follows: TGTGCCAGCTGGGATCGGGGAGGGAGGAGCTCCTACGAGCAGTACTTC.